The rows below give T cell receptor beta chains drawn from one sample of a study of lymphopenia after photon versus proton radiotherapy. Assay used: immunoSEQ multiplex PCR; TCRdb lists only in-frame clones, some missing. The profile covers roughly 150,000 clones, with roughly nine tenths appearing a single time and 4% to 5% taken by the ten largest. The input for sequencing was peripheral blood, taken from a patient treated with photon-based radiotherapy. The source of these receptors is a man between 45 and 60 years old with gastric cancer. The CDR3 runs from the conserved cysteine through the conserved F or W. A D gene is named only where the DNA matches it firmly. Clone size is stated in some rows and not others, as once, few, many or a class when expanded.

TRBV5-1,.,TRBD2,TRBJ2-1,TGCGCCAGCAGCCCTAGCGGGAGCTCCTACAATGAGCAGTTCTTC,CASSPSGSSYNEQFF
TRBV11-2,.,TRBD1,TRBJ1-4,TGTGCCAGCAGCTTAGGGGTGACAGGGGGATCTGAAAAACTGTTTTTT,CASSLGVTGGSEKLFF
TRBV5-4,.,.,TRBJ2-7,TGTGCCAGCAGGTTCTTCGTGGGAGTGGGCGAGCAGTACTTC,CASRFFVGVGEQYF
TRBV6-1,.,TRBD2,TRBJ2-7,TGTGCCAGCAGCTATAGCGGGAGTCGGGGGGAGCAGTACTTC,CASSYSGSRGEQYF
TRBV11-2,.,.,TRBJ2-2,TGTGCCAGCAGGATCTCGACGGGCCCCGGGGAGCTGTTTTTT,CASRISTGPGELFF
TRBV5-6,.,.,TRBJ1-2,TGTGCCAGCAGCTACGGACCTGGCTACACCTTC,CASSYGPGYTF
TRBV4-1,.,TRBD1,TRBJ2-6,TGCGCCAGCAGCCATGGCTTGGGACAGGTATACAACGTCCTGACTTTC,CASSHGLGQVYNVLTF
TRBV27,.,.,TRBJ1-1,TGTGCCAGCAGTTTATCGGGGGGGAGGAACACTGAAGCTTTCTTT,CASSLSGGRNTEAFF
TRBV7-3,.,TRBD2,TRBJ2-3,TGTGCCAGCAGCTTAAGGGGCGGGAGTGACGCAGATACGCAGTATTTT,CASSLRGGSDADTQYF
TRBV19,once,TRBD1,TRBJ1-3,TGTGCCAGTAGCCACAGGGGGCCGGGTGGAAACACCATATATTTT,CASSHRGPGGNTIYF
TRBV18,.,TRBD1,TRBJ1-1,TGTGCCAGCTCACCACCTAGGACAGGGGGCGTCAACACTGAAGCTTTCTTT,CASSPPRTGGVNTEAFF
TRBV19,.,TRBD1,TRBJ2-7,TGTGCCAGTAGTATAGATCTCGGACAGGGCCGCTACGAGCAGTACTTC,CASSIDLGQGRYEQYF
TRBV14,.,.,TRBJ2-1,TGTGCCAGCAGCCAACCTTCGGGGCCTGAGCAGTTCTTC,CASSQPSGPEQFF
TRBV6-5,.,.,TRBJ2-1,TGTGCCAGCAGTTACTCGACTAGTCGCTCCTACAATGAGCAGTTCTTC,CASSYSTSRSYNEQFF
TRBV5-6,.,.,TRBJ2-1,TGTGCCAGCCGACCCATCCAAAGCTCCTACAATGAGCAGTTCTTC,CASRPIQSSYNEQFF
TRBV20-1,.,.,TRBJ2-1,TGCAGTGCTGGAAGGGACCATGAGCAGTTCTTC,CSAGRDHEQFF
TRBV5-1,.,TRBD2,TRBJ2-3,TGCGCCAGCAGCTCGCCGGGACTAGCGGGAGGGGGCAGGCACACAGATACGCAGTATTTT,CASSSPGLAGGGRHTDTQYF
TRBV7-6,.,TRBD2,TRBJ2-1,TGTGCCAGCAGCTTAGATCAGACTAGCGGGAGTAATGAGCAGTTCTTC,CASSLDQTSGSNEQFF
TRBV30,.,TRBD2,TRBJ2-2,TGTGCCTGGAGAACTAGCGGGAACACCGGGGAGCTGTTTTTT,CAWRTSGNTGELFF
TRBV11-2,.,.,TRBJ2-7,TGTGCCAGCAGCTTAATTCGCGGGGTTGGCGAGCAGTACTTC,CASSLIRGVGEQYF
TRBV5-6,.,.,TRBJ2-7,TGTGCCAGCAGCTCAGTAGGCAAAATCCCCTACGAGCAGTACTTC,CASSSVGKIPYEQYF
TRBV18,once,TRBD2,TRBJ2-3,TGTGCCAGCTCACGTACCGGGGGGGGCCGAGAAGATACGCAGTATTTT,CASSRTGGGREDTQYF
TRBV4-2,once,TRBD2,TRBJ2-3,TGTGCCAGCAGCCAAGTTCCCTTTGGGGGGGTGGGCACAGATACGCAGTATTTT,CASSQVPFGGVGTDTQYF
TRBV10-1,.,.,TRBJ2-3,TGCGCCAGCAGTGAGGGGGACTTTAGCACAGATACGCAGTATTTT,CASSEGDFSTDTQYF
TRBV28,.,TRBD2,TRBJ2-7,TGTGCCAGCAGTTTACTGGCGGGAGGCGACGAGCAGTACTTC,CASSLLAGGDEQYF
TRBV15,once,TRBD2,TRBJ2-7,TGTGCCACCAGCAGAGCGACTAGCGGGAACAACGAGCAGTACTTC,CATSRATSGNNEQYF
TRBV28,.,.,TRBJ1-2,TGTGCCAGCAGCGAGGCGGGGGCGGTCGGCTACACCTTC,CASSEAGAVGYTF
TRBV7-9,.,TRBD1,TRBJ2-5,TGTGCCAGCAGTAAACAGGGGTGGGAGACCCAGTACTTC,CASSKQGWETQYF
TRBV9,.,.,TRBJ1-5,TGTGCCAGCAGCGTAGGGGGGAGAAATCAGCCCCAGCATTTT,CASSVGGRNQPQHF
TRBV18,.,.,TRBJ2-2,TGTGCCAGCTCATTCTCGACAGGCCGCCCCGGGGAGCTGTTTTTT,CASSFSTGRPGELFF
TRBV13,once,.,TRBJ1-1,TGTGCCAGCAGCTTAGGATCGCGGGGATGGAACACTGAAGCTTTCTTT,CASSLGSRGWNTEAFF
TRBV28,.,.,TRBJ1-1,TGTGCCAGCAGTTTGGGTCGATATTCAGGGAAGAACACTGAAGCTTTCTTT,CASSLGRYSGKNTEAFF
TRBV7-2,.,TRBD2,TRBJ2-5,TGTGCCAGCAGCATACGGGGACTAGCGGGAGAGACCCAGTACTTC,CASSIRGLAGETQYF
TRBV5-1,.,TRBD2,TRBJ2-3,TGCGCCAGCAGCTTGGCTCTAGCGGGAGATACGCAGTATTTT,CASSLALAGDTQYF
TRBV7-2,.,TRBD2,TRBJ2-1,TGTGCCAGCAGCTTAGCGGGAGGGCCACGTTACAATGAGCAGTTCTTC,CASSLAGGPRYNEQFF
TRBV5-1,.,.,TRBJ2-3,TGCGCCAGCAGCACAGGGTCTAGCACAGATACGCAGTATTTT,CASSTGSSTDTQYF
TRBV30,.,.,TRBJ1-3,TGTGCCTGGAGGACTGGGGACGCCTCTGGAAACACCATATATTTT,CAWRTGDASGNTIYF
TRBV5-8,.,.,TRBJ1-5,TGTGCCAGCAGCCGGGGCCGAAATCAGCCCCAGCATTTT,CASSRGRNQPQHF
TRBV4-1,once,TRBD2,TRBJ2-1,TGCGCCAGCAGCCAGGCCGGGACTAGCGGGAACAATGAGCAGTTCTTC,CASSQAGTSGNNEQFF
TRBV30,.,.,TRBJ1-3,TGTGCTGGAAGTACAGGCCTCTCTGGAAACACCATATATTTT,CAGSTGLSGNTIYF
TRBV5-5,once,.,TRBJ1-1,TGTGCCAGCAGCTTAGGTGTTGGACAGAAGAACACTGAAGCTTTCTTT,CASSLGVGQKNTEAFF
TRBV30,.,.,TRBJ1-3,TGTGCCTGGAGTCCATCGAGCTCTGGAAACACCATATATTTT,CAWSPSSSGNTIYF
TRBV4-2,.,TRBD2,TRBJ2-2,TGTGCCAGCAGCCAAGAATATAGCGGGAGGAACACCGGGGAGCTGTTTTTT,CASSQEYSGRNTGELFF
TRBV29-1,.,.,TRBJ1-4,TGCAGCGTTCGGCAGGATGGTGAAAAACTGTTTTTT,CSVRQDGEKLFF
TRBV4-2,.,TRBD1,TRBJ1-1,TGTGCCAGCAGCCAAGCAACGACAGGGGGGTATGGCACTGAAGCTTTCTTT,CASSQATTGGYGTEAFF